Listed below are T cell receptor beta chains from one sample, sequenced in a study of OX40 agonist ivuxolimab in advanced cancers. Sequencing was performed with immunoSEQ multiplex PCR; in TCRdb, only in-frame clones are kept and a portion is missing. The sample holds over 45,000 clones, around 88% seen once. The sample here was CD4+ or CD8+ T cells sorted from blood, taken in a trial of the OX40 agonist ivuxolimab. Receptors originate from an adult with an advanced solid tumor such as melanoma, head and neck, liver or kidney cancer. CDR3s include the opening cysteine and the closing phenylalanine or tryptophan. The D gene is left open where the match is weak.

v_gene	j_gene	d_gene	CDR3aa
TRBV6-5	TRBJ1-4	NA	CASRDSRGGKLFF
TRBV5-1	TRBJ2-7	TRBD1	CASSLGAPGGEQYF
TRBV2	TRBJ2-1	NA	CASSGSLVKQFF
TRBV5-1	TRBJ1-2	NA	CASSLGDSLNYGYTF
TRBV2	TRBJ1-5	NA	CASSGRQVPNQPQHF
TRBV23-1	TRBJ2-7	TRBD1	CASSHPGQKNSYEQYF
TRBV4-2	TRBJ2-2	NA	CASSHGGAPNTGELFF
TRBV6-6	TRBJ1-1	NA	CASSSHMNTEAFF
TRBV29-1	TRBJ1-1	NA	CSVSQGITTEAFF
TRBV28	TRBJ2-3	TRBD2	CASSLWGGSSTDTQYF
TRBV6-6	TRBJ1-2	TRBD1	CASSHDRDYGYTF
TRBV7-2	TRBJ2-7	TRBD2	CASSWYSGRPYEQYF
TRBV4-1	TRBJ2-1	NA	CASSQGFKNEQFF
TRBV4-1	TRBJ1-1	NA	CASSVRTEGTEAFF
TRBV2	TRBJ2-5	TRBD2	CASSEMGAGWTQYF
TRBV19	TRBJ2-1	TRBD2	CATRLAGGKNEQFF
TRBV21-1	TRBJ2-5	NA	CASSKATVRQWETQYF
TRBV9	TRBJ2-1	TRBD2	CASSVLGTSGSGGQFF